A single sample is the source of the 19 T cell receptor beta chains below, sequenced in a study of T cell changes during pregnancy in multiple sclerosis (dated by TCRdb to the late 2010s). The method was the immunoSEQ multiplex PCR assay. Held by TCRdb, this immuneACCESS table contains in-frame sequences only and omits some clones. Under half of the omission traces to an unresolved V gene where checked; the cause of the rest is unknown. In this sample the table shows roughly 69,000 clones, roughly nine tenths of which occur a single time. About 1.5% of the sample is taken by the ten largest. The source was peripheral blood, collected in the second trimester of pregnancy. Receptor source: a female donor with multiple sclerosis, enrolled in a pregnancy study.

This sequence joins TRBV11-3 and TRBJ2-1; weak D call: TRBD1 (6 bases). The V gene lost 4 bases and the J gene lost 6 bases, with 16 bases spanning the gap. The CDR3 spans 15 residues. Germline V gives CDR1 SGHNT, CDR2 YENEEA. In DNA form, the CDR3 reads TGTGCCAGCAGCTCCGGCGACACAGGGTCCAATGAGCAGTTCTTC. As protein: CASSSGDTGSNEQFF.

This clone was recorded only once. The CDR3 DNA reads TGTGCCAGCAGTTCTGGGGGGAAAGGAAGCACTGAAGCTTTCTTT. Translating gives CASSSGGKGSTEAFF. The chain joins TRBV27 to TRBJ1-1; D might be TRBD1 (5 bases). The CDR3 extends over 15 amino acids. From germline, CDR1 is MNHEY and CDR2 SMNVEV (reference sequence). V shed 4 bases and J shed 4 bases, with 16 bases lying between them.

The chain employs TRBV5-8 and TRBJ2-2; possible D gene TRBD2, 5 bases. Per the germline V gene, CDR1 is SGHTS and CDR2 is YDEGEE. The CDR3 is 16 amino acids. Trimming left V 1 base short and J 4 bases short, with 14 bases between. For the CDR3, the DNA is TGTGCCAGCAGCTTGATACGGGGTGCGGGCACCGGGGAGCTGTTTTTT. This codes for CASSLIRGAGTGELFF.

V is TRBV19 and J is TRBJ1-5; no definite D call. CDR1 is LNHDA, CDR2 SQIVND, per germline (reference sequence). Trimming took off 5 bases at V and 4 bases at J, with 12 bases between the two ends. The CDR3 consists of 14 residues. The CDR3 nucleotides are TGTGCCAGTAGTTTCACGGAGCGTAATCAGCCCCAGCATTTT. Translating it yields CASSFTERNQPQHF.

CDR3: CASAGTDHLSPLHF. CDR3 coding DNA: TGTGCCAGCGCCGGGACTGACCATTTGTCACCCCTCCACTTT. The gene calls are TRBV7-2 and TRBJ1-6; D may be TRBD1 (5 bases). Looked up from germline, CDR1 is SGHTA and CDR2 is FQGNSA. CDR3 size: 14 residues. Trimming stripped 8 bases from V and 10 bases from J, with 18 bases between.

The CDR3 DNA sequence: TGTGCCAGTAGTATACTGGGAGTGAACACTGAAGCTTTCTTT. It encodes CASSILGVNTEAFF. This chain uses TRBV19 with TRBJ1-1; D call uncertain. V was cut by 2 bases and J by 0 bases, with 7 bases left in between. Germline V gene data show CDR1 as LNHDA and CDR2 as SQIVND (reference sequence). The CDR3 has 14 residues.

This sequence joins TRBV7-9 and TRBJ2-5; D perhaps matches TRBD2 (6 bases). The CDR3 has 15 residues. V gave up 0 bases and J gave up 2 bases, with 10 bases separating them. Germline V gene sequence: CDR1 SEHNR, CDR2 FQNEAQ (reference sequence). The CDR3 sequence: CASSLAGAGQETQYF. CDR3 DNA: TGTGCCAGCAGCTTAGCGGGTGCGGGACAAGAGACCCAGTACTTC.

As concerns this clone: Germline and junction disagree at one end, which may indicate a read error. The V and J genes are TRBV6-4 and TRBJ1-1, with no clear D. The CDR3 loop spans 14 amino acids. CDR1 is MRHNA and CDR2 is SNTAGT in the germline V gene. DNA for the CDR3: TGTGCCAGCAGGGACTTGAGCATGAACACTGAAGCTTTCTTT. Translation: CASRDLSMNTEAFF.

The rearrangement links TRBV7-6 to TRBJ1-4; maybe TRBD1 (5 bases). Germline CDR1 SGHVS, CDR2 FNYEAQ. The CDR3 length is 16 residues. Trimming stripped 5 bases from V and 7 bases from J, with 20 bases between. The CDR3: CASSLRAGGKPEKLFF. The DNA for the CDR3 is TGTGCCAGCAGCCTACGGGCTGGGGGGAAACCTGAAAAACTGTTTTTT.

This chain links TRBV5-1 with TRBJ2-3; unclear D gene. This CDR3 is 14 amino acids long. Germline-derived CDR1 and CDR2 are SGHRS and YFSETQ. The germline V and J ends were trimmed by 0 bases and 2 bases, with 7 bases remaining between them. The CDR3 is CASSLGGDTDTQYF. The CDR3 region has the DNA TGCGCCAGCAGCTTGGGCGGAGACACAGATACGCAGTATTTT. Based on the CDR3 plus reference TRBV5-1 and TRBJ2-3, the full variable domain is KAGVTQTPRYLIKTRGQQVTLSCSPISGHRSVSWYQQTPGQGLQFLFEYFSETQRNKGNFPGRFSGRQFSNSRSEMNVSTLELGDSALYLCASSLGGDTDTQYFGPGTRLTVL.

The CDR3 DNA reads TGCGCCAGCGGGACATTCTCCTACGAGCAGTACTTC. Amino acid sequence: CASGTFSYEQYF. The chain is built from TRBV5-1 and TRBJ2-7, with a possible D match to TRBD1 (6 bases). Trimming left V 7 bases short and J 0 bases short, with 8 bases between. The CDR3 sequence is 12 residues long. Germline V CDR1 and CDR2: SGHRS, YFSETQ.

The rearrangement uses TRBV13 and TRBJ2-1, with 12 bases fitting TRBD2. Germline-derived CDR1 and CDR2 are PRHDT and FYEKMQ (reference sequence). The CDR3 is 17 residues long. V was clipped by 5 bases and J by 6 bases; unmatched bases: 11. The CDR3 DNA reads as TGTGCCAGCAGCCGACGACTAGCGGGAGATCCTGCCAATGAGCAGTTCTTC. Protein sequence: CASSRRLAGDPANEQFF. The variable domain in full, completed from reference TRBV13 and TRBJ2-1, reads AAGVIQSPRHLIKEKRETATLKCYPIPRHDTVYWYQQGPGQDPQFLISFYEKMQSDKGSIPDRFSAQQFSDYHSELNMSSLELGDSALYFCASSRRLAGDPANEQFFGPGTRLTVL.

The CDR3 spells CASSLGDGDYEQYF. Here the CDR3 DNA reads TGTGCCAGCAGCTTAGGCGACGGGGACTACGAGCAGTACTTC. The chain couples TRBV7-7 to TRBJ2-7, with D perhaps TRBD2 (5 bases). V was pared by 1 base and J by 3 bases, with 10 bases between. CDR1 is SSHAT and CDR2 is FNYEAQ in the germline V gene (reference sequence). The CDR3 is 14 amino acids.

The V gene is TRBV11-1, the J gene TRBJ2-3; a possible D gene is TRBD1 (6 bases). The germline gives CDR1 SGHAT, CDR2 FQDESV (reference sequence). The CDR3 is made up of 15 amino acids. Trimming left V 1 base short and J 4 bases short, with 12 bases between. The CDR3 nucleotides read TGTGCCAGCAGCTTAGTACAGGGTCCCGCAGATACGCAGTATTTT. This codes for CASSLVQGPADTQYF.

The chain combines TRBV29-1 with TRBJ2-5, with TRBD1 identical over 11 bases. With V trimmed by 6 bases and J by 5 bases, 5 bases remained unmatched. Germline loops: CDR1 SQVTM, CDR2 ANQGSEA. The CDR3 contains 13 residues. The CDR3 region is CSVSGTGGETQYF. In DNA, the CDR3 is TGCAGCGTCTCCGGGACAGGGGGGGAGACCCAGTACTTC. The complete variable domain, with remaining parts taken from reference TRBV29-1 and TRBJ2-5, reads SAVISQKPSRDICQRGTSLTIQCQVDSQVTMMFWYRQQPGQSLTLIATANQGSEATYESGFVIDKFPISRPNLTFSTLTVSNMSPEDSSIYLCSVSGTGGETQYFGPGTRLLVL.

V is TRBV2 and J is TRBJ1-5; D call uncertain. Trimming shortened V by 4 bases and J by 0 bases, and 10 bases separated the two germline ends. The V gene's germline CDR1 is SNHLY and CDR2 FYNNEI. The CDR3 has 15 amino acids. The CDR3 spells CASSGGPNSNQPQHF. The CDR3 DNA follows: TGTGCCAGCAGTGGAGGGCCCAATAGCAATCAGCCCCAGCATTTT.

The chain has TRBV7-9 and TRBJ2-7; D might be TRBD2 (6 bases). V was cut by 1 base and J by 7 bases, with 17 bases left in between. The length of the CDR3 is 15 residues. Per the germline V gene, CDR1 is SEHNR and CDR2 is FQNEAQ (reference sequence). The CDR3 DNA reads TGTGCCAGCAGCTTAGGGAATTTAGTGGGGGGAGAGCAGTACTTC. Amino acids: CASSLGNLVGGEQYF.

The rearrangement uses TRBV19 and TRBJ1-3; tentative D call: TRBD1 (5 bases). CDR3 length: 15 amino acids. CDR1 and CDR2 from the germline V gene are LNHDA and SQIVND (reference sequence). Trimming shortened V by 6 bases and J by 4 bases, and 16 bases separated the two germline ends. In DNA, the CDR3 is TGTGCCAGTAGGGATCACCAGGGTACCGGAAACACCATATATTTT. Its protein product is CASRDHQGTGNTIYF. Drawing the rest from reference TRBV19 and TRBJ1-3, the complete variable domain is DGGITQSPKYLFRKEGQNVTLSCEQNLNHDAMYWYRQDPGQGLRLIYYSQIVNDFQKGDIAEGYSVSREKKESFPLTVTSAQKNPTAFYLCASRDHQGTGNTIYFGEGSWLTVV.

The chain employs TRBV19 and TRBJ2-3; 8 bases align to TRBD1. Unmatched junction bases numbered 6, after V lost 4 bases and J lost 0 bases. Per germline, CDR1 LNHDA and CDR2 SQIVND (reference sequence). The CDR3 has 16 residues. The DNA of the CDR3 is TGTGCCAGTAGTAACCTAGGACAGGGAAGCACAGATACGCAGTATTTT. Its translation: CASSNLGQGSTDTQYF.